This T cell receptor (beta chain) is drawn from a study of control samples from healthy donors and cancer patients. The sample holds one count of this clone. TCRdb's copy holds only in-frame clones and misses some; the assay was immunoSEQ multiplex PCR. The sample shows some 200,000 clones, 90% to 95% of them seen only once. With 0 bases clipped from V and 2 bases from J, the junction kept 6 bases outside the gene matches. CDR1 is SGDLS and CDR2 is YYNGEE in the germline V gene. The length of the CDR3 is 16 residues. Sequencing was done on a sample of blood. The sequence was obtained from a woman aged 25 to 45 in good health. The chain joins TRBV9 to TRBJ2-3, with 7 nucleotides matching TRBD1. CDR3 DNA sequence: TGTGCCAGCAGCGTAGCCACAGGGGAAACCACAGATACGCAGTATTTT. Amino acids: CASSVATGETTDTQYF.